The 14 T cell receptor beta chains presented below share a single source sample, sequenced in a study of CD8+CD57+ T cells in acquired aplastic anemia. Investigators profiled TCR beta VDJ and CDR3 from genomic DNA template. TCRdb ran MiXCR on the reads and lists one entry per CDR3 protein. The sample includes about 190,000 distinct CDR3 sequences, less than 60% seen only once; the top ten take over 7.5%. Patients selected for sequencing had displayed CD8+CD57+ cell expansion by flow cytometry. The sequencing sample was made of sorted CD4+, CD8+, or CD8+CD57+ T cells (not recorded which) from PBMCs. Every receptor here comes from a human donor with aplastic anemia.

This clonotype occurred many times. The chain links TRBV19 to TRBJ2-2, with 13 nucleotides matching TRBD2. Looked up from germline, CDR1 is LNHDA and CDR2 is SQIVND (reference sequence). The CDR3 contains 15 residues. The ends lost 7 bases at V and 3 bases at J; junction bases unmatched: 2. The CDR3 region has the DNA TGTGCCAGTATTGGGACTAGCGGGGACACCGGGGAGCTGTTTTTT. It codes for CASIGTSGDTGELFF.

In this sample, this clonotype turned up a few times. With a much larger clone just one base away, this may be a read error. The chain couples TRBV14 to TRBJ1-1; D not certain. Between the trimmed V and J ends, which lost 1 base and 11 bases, there was a span of 20 bases. The CDR3 is 15 amino acids. Germline-derived CDR1 and CDR2 are SGHDN and FVKESK. CDR3 region: CASSQGAGWAGDAFF. CDR3 bases: TGTGCCAGCAGCCAAGGCGCGGGTTGGGCAGGTGATGCTTTCTTT.

This chain joins TRBV25-1 and TRBJ1-2; 9 bases align to TRBD1. Losses at the gene ends were 4 bases for V and 1 base for J; bases not matched to a gene: 7. CDR3 length: 16 amino acids. Germline CDR1 MGHDK, CDR2 SYGVNS. Written as DNA, the CDR3 is TGTGCCAGCAGTGGGGGACAGGGAAACTTTAACTATGGCTACACCTTC. It yields the protein CASSGGQGNFNYGYTF.

This clonotype was recorded many times. The chain recombines TRBV7-3 with TRBJ2-5; 8 nucleotides agree with TRBD2. The germline gives CDR1 SGHTA, CDR2 FQGTGA. J was trimmed by 5 bases and V by 2 bases; bases with no gene match: 7. The CDR3 consists of 15 residues. In DNA, the CDR3 is TGTGCCAGCAGCTTACAAGCGGGAGCGGGTGAGACCCAGTACTTC. It yields the protein CASSLQAGAGETQYF.

The chain recombines TRBV12-3 or TRBV12-4 with TRBJ2-5; 8 nucleotides agree with TRBD2. The CDR3 length is 14 residues. Trimming at V came to 5 bases and at J to 1 base, leaving 3 bases not matched to a gene. The CDR3 nucleotides are TGTGCCAGCAGTCAGGGGACTAGCCAAGAGACCCAGTACTTC. Protein: CASSQGTSQETQYF.

This clonotype was picked up many times. The chain recombines TRBV11-1 with TRBJ2-3; the match to TRBD1 covers 9 bases. This CDR3 contains 18 residues. V lost 2 bases and J lost 7; bases outside the gene matches: 16. The V gene's germline CDR1 is SGHAT and CDR2 FQDESV (reference sequence). The chain's CDR3 is CASSLIGLTGGDFNTQYF. CDR3 coding DNA: TGTGCCAGCAGCTTAATTGGCTTGACAGGGGGAGATTTTAATACGCAGTATTTT.

This clonotype was counted ten times or more. This chain uses TRBV6-5 with TRBJ2-7, with a tentative D call TRBD1 (6 bases). Germline CDR1 MNHEY, CDR2 SVGAGI. With 2 bases removed from V and 6 bases from J, the gap between germline ends came to 14 bases. This CDR3 region has 14 residues. CDR3 region: CASSYGGLGGEQYF. In DNA form, the CDR3 reads TGTGCCAGCAGTTACGGGGGCCTAGGTGGCGAGCAGTACTTC.

This chain joins TRBV29-1 and TRBJ1-2, with D possibly TRBD1 on 6 matching bases. CDR3 length equals 14 residues. The V end lost 2 bases, the J end lost 7 bases, and 17 bases lay between the germline ends. Germline V gene data show CDR1 as SQVTM and CDR2 as ANQGSEA. The CDR3 DNA is TGCAGCGTTGAAAAGCAAACAGGGTTGGGTGGCTACACCTTC. Translation gives CSVEKQTGLGGYTF.

The sample holds many counts of this clonotype. The chain combines TRBV6-1 with TRBJ2-1; 12 bases agree with TRBD2. Germline trimming cut 6 bases from V and 4 bases from J; bases unmatched to any gene: 4. CDR1 MNHNS and CDR2 SASEGT come from the germline V gene. CDR3 size: 15 residues. CDR3 sequence: CASSRGLAGYNEQFF. CDR3 bases: TGTGCCAGCAGCCGCGGACTAGCGGGGTACAATGAGCAGTTCTTC.

This clonotype was observed a few times. The chain links TRBV12-5 to TRBJ2-1; 7 bases are shared with TRBD1. After removal of 1 base from V and 3 bases from J, the junction contained 3 bases not matched to a gene. This CDR3 spans 15 amino acids. CDR1 LGHNT and CDR2 FRNRAP come from the germline V gene. The CDR3 loop reads CASGLDRGNYNEQFF. In DNA form, the CDR3 reads TGTGCTAGTGGTTTGGACAGGGGAAACTACAATGAGCAGTTCTTC.

Points on this clonotype: A much larger clonotype is one base distant, so this may be a read error. The CDR3 sequence is CGSSPPGTLSGYTF. Written as DNA, the CDR3 is TGCGGCAGCAGCCCACCCGGGACACTTTCTGGCTACACCTTC. The chain uses TRBV5-1 and TRBJ1-2; maybe TRBD1 (6 bases). This CDR3 has 14 residues. Germline V gene lookup returns CDR1 SGHRS and CDR2 YFSETQ.

V usage is TRBV18 and J usage is TRBJ1-1, with a possible D match to TRBD1 (5 bases). This CDR3 is 14 amino acids long. Germline CDR1 KGHSH, CDR2 LQKENI. Trimming shortened V by 1 base and J by 5 bases, and 11 bases separated the two germline ends. The CDR3, as DNA: TGTGCCAGCTCACCACGGCCACAGGCTACTGAAGCTTTCTTT. It yields the protein CASSPRPQATEAFF.

This rearrangement joins TRBV5-1 to TRBJ2-5, with D perhaps matching TRBD2 (7 bases). CDR3 length equals 16 residues. The germline CDR1 and CDR2 sequences are SGHRS and YFSETQ. V lost 6 bases and J 2 bases, leaving 20 bases between the germline ends. CDR3 sequence reads: CASTLRGGPGQETQYF. The CDR3, as DNA: TGCGCCAGCACCCTCCGCGGGGGCCCGGGACAAGAGACCCAGTACTTC.

This clonotype was seen at least ten times. The V gene is TRBV5-1, the J gene TRBJ2-5; 9 bases line up with TRBD1. The V and J ends lost 4 bases and 5 bases, in that order; junction bases with no gene match: 6. CDR1 is SGHRS, CDR2 YFSETQ, per germline. This CDR3 has 14 amino acids. The CDR3 DNA reads as TGCGCCAGCAGCGTACAGGGGGCGCGGGAGACCCAGTACTTC. It encodes CASSVQGARETQYF.